The 32 T cell receptor beta chains below all came from one sample that was sequenced in a study of beta chain features in type 1 diabetes. cDNA synthesis used the whole RNA isolate, giving expressed TCRB sequences. Measured with immunoSEQ multiplex PCR; TCRdb has only the in-frame clones, and not every one. The profile shows tens of thousands of clones, roughly 30% of them singletons. The material sequenced was stem cell memory CD4+ T cells from blood. These receptors were obtained from a woman younger than 35 in good health.

V usage is TRBV13 and J usage is TRBJ1-2; D unresolved. There are 12 residues in the CDR3. Germline CDR1 PRHDT, CDR2 FYEKMQ (reference sequence). The V and J ends lost 4 bases and 5 bases respectively, with 8 bases between them. The DNA for the CDR3 is TGTGCCAGCAGCTCCGACACTTATGGCTACACCTTC. Translation gives CASSSDTYGYTF.

This clone was observed a handful of times. The chain uses TRBV9 and TRBJ2-7; 9 bases are a match to TRBD1. Losses at the gene ends were 4 bases for V and 4 bases for J; bases not matched to a gene: 12. Germline values: CDR1 SGDLS, CDR2 YYNGEE. The CDR3 covers 16 residues. The CDR3 spells CASSPRQTGGRYEQYF. The CDR3 bases are TGTGCCAGCAGCCCCCGACAGACAGGGGGGCGTTACGAGCAGTACTTC.

This clone has just a few counts. The chain recombines TRBV30 with TRBJ1-5; 10 bases are a match to TRBD1. V lost 0 bases, J lost 7 bases, and 9 bases stayed unmatched. The CDR3 contains 16 residues. Germline V gene data show CDR1 as GTSNPN and CDR2 as SVGIG (reference sequence). The CDR3: CAWSVGPTGGGQPQHF. CDR3 DNA sequence: TGTGCCTGGAGTGTGGGTCCGACAGGGGGCGGGCAGCCCCAGCATTTT.

This clone was found a few times. Other nucleotide sequences from this sample produce the same CDR3. The chain employs TRBV11-3 and TRBJ1-1; TRBD1 might be the D (6 bases). Per germline, CDR1 SGHNT and CDR2 YENEEA. The length of the CDR3 is 13 residues. Trimming removed 6 bases at V and 1 base at J, with 9 bases between. In nucleotides, the CDR3 is TGTGCCAGCAGTCCGGGACAGAACACTGAAGCTTTCTTT. Translating it yields CASSPGQNTEAFF.

This clone has a handful of counts. This chain joins TRBV9 and TRBJ1-2, with TRBD1 matching over 9 bases. Germline V gene data show CDR1 as SGDLS and CDR2 as YYNGEE. V lost 0 bases and J lost 7; bases outside the gene matches: 7. The CDR3 covers 15 residues. The CDR3 bases are TGTGCCAGCAGCGTAGCTTCGGGACAGGGTATTGGCTACACCTTC. As protein: CASSVASGQGIGYTF.

The chain has TRBV27 and TRBJ1-6, with 7 bases identical to TRBD1. V lost 3 bases, J lost 4 bases, and 3 bases stayed unmatched. CDR1 is MNHEY and CDR2 is SMNVEV in the germline V gene (reference sequence). The CDR3 consists of 15 residues. The CDR3 DNA reads as TGTGCCAGCAGTTTCCTGACAGGGTATAATTCACCCCTCCACTTT. It encodes CASSFLTGYNSPLHF.

The chain carries TRBV6-6 and TRBJ2-3; possibly TRBD1 for D (6 bases). Between the trimmed V and J ends, which lost 7 bases and 4 bases, there was a span of 15 bases. Germline V gene data show CDR1 as MNHNY and CDR2 as SVGAGI (reference sequence). The CDR3 is made up of 14 amino acids. The CDR3 DNA reads as TGTGCCAGCACCGGGACATCATGGGCAGATACGCAGTATTTT. It encodes CASTGTSWADTQYF.

The CDR3 nucleotides read TGTGCCAGCAGCCTCGTCAGCGGGAGCACCAGCAATGAGCAGTTCTTC. Amino acids: CASSLVSGSTSNEQFF. V gene TRBV11-3 combines with J gene TRBJ2-1; TRBD2 matches 8 bases. The CDR3 has 16 amino acids. V dropped 5 bases and J dropped 6; count of bases not matched to a gene: 12. Looked up from germline, CDR1 is SGHNT and CDR2 is YENEEA.

The chain is built from TRBV2 and TRBJ1-1, with D possibly being TRBD1 (5 bases). V lost 5 bases, J lost 4 bases, and 8 bases lay in between. The CDR3 runs to 12 residues. Germline assignment: CDR1 SNHLY and CDR2 FYNNEI. The CDR3 loop reads CASSLRGTEAFF. The CDR3 region has the DNA TGTGCCAGCAGTCTAAGGGGCACTGAAGCTTTCTTT.

This chain uses TRBV19 with TRBJ2-7; 10 nucleotides align to TRBD1. In germline, CDR1 is LNHDA, CDR2 SQIVND (reference sequence). V dropped 5 bases and J dropped 5; count of bases not matched to a gene: 9. CDR3 length: 15 amino acids. The CDR3 coding sequence is TGTGCCAGTAGTTTCCTCGACAGGGGGCAAAACGAGCAGTACTTC. It encodes CASSFLDRGQNEQYF.

The CDR3 DNA follows: TGTGCCAGCAGGGACAGGGGCGGTAATCAGCCCCAGCATTTT. Translation gives CASRDRGGNQPQHF. The gene calls are TRBV28 and TRBJ1-5; 9 nucleotides match TRBD1. The CDR3 runs 14 residues. Germline V gene data show CDR1 as MDHEN and CDR2 as SYDVKM. V lost 6 bases to trimming and J lost 4 bases; unmatched junction nucleotides: 4.

Concerning this clone: Compared with germline, one end of the junction differs, possibly owing to a read error. The CDR3 nucleotides read TGTGCCAGCAGTGAAGGGGGGTTCTTCTCCTGCGAGCAGTACTTC. Translating gives CASSEGGFFSCEQYF. The chain links TRBV25-1 to TRBJ2-7; tentatively, D is TRBD2 (6 bases). The length of the CDR3 is 15 residues. From germline, CDR1 is MGHDK and CDR2 SYGVNS.

This clone turned up a few times. V gene TRBV18 combines with J gene TRBJ2-3, with 9 bases matching TRBD2. The germline gives CDR1 KGHSH, CDR2 LQKENI. This CDR3 is built from 17 residues. V was clipped by 0 bases and J by 2 bases; unmatched bases: 6. The CDR3 reads CASSPPNSGSVTDTQYF. The CDR3 DNA sequence: TGTGCCAGCTCACCACCGAATAGCGGGAGTGTCACAGATACGCAGTATTTT.

This chain connects TRBV20-1 to TRBJ2-7; the D gene is possibly TRBD1 (5 bases). Trimming took 6 bases from V and 6 from J, leaving 12 bases between them. The CDR3 is 11 residues long. Germline CDR1 DFQATT, CDR2 SNEGSKA (reference sequence). The CDR3 reads CSADRPGEQYF. CDR3 DNA: TGCAGTGCCGACAGACCCGGCGAGCAGTACTTC.

The CDR3 DNA reads as TGCGCCAGCAGCCCAGCGGGGGGCTATTCCGAGCAGTACTTC. Translating it yields CASSPAGGYSEQYF. The rearrangement uses TRBV5-1 and TRBJ2-7; TRBD2 aligns across 9 bases. With V trimmed by 4 bases and J by 6 bases, 8 bases remained unmatched. Germline-derived CDR1 and CDR2 are SGHRS and YFSETQ. The CDR3 runs to 14 residues. The whole variable domain, remainder taken from reference TRBV5-1 and TRBJ2-7, is KAGVTQTPRYLIKTRGQQVTLSCSPISGHRSVSWYQQTPGQGLQFLFEYFSETQRNKGNFPGRFSGRQFSNSRSEMNVSTLELGDSALYLCASSPAGGYSEQYFGPGTRLTVT.

The chain has TRBV7-9 and TRBJ2-5; D unresolved. Near its end, the DNA agrees better with TRBJ2-7, so the J call may be wrong. The CDR3 runs to 12 residues. The germline V gene encodes CDR1 SEHNR and CDR2 FQNEAQ (reference sequence). DNA for the CDR3: TGTGCCAGCAGCACGGAGACCTACGAGCAGTACTTC. Residues: CASSTETYEQYF.

The chain employs TRBV18 and TRBJ2-5, with D perhaps TRBD2 (5 bases). Germline V lookup: CDR1 KGHSH, CDR2 LQKENI. V was shortened by 3 bases and J by 5 bases, with 10 bases between the two germline ends. This CDR3 has 13 residues. The CDR3 nucleotides are TGTGCCAGCTCACCGGCTAGCCAGGAGACCCAGTACTTC. This translates into CASSPASQETQYF.

V gene TRBV6-5 combines with J gene TRBJ1-3, with 8 bases lining up with TRBD1. The CDR3 runs to 15 residues. With V trimmed by 5 bases and J by 7 bases, 10 bases remained unmatched. CDR1 and CDR2 from the germline V gene are MNHEY and SVGAGI. CDR3 coding DNA: TGTGCCAGCAGTCCCGACAGGGGCACGGTGAACACCATATATTTT. Amino acid sequence: CASSPDRGTVNTIYF.

The chain combines TRBV5-8 with TRBJ1-1; D uncertain. The CDR3 covers 13 residues. V shed 4 bases and J shed 3 bases, with 10 bases lying between them. Germline values: CDR1 SGHTS, CDR2 YDEGEE. CDR3 nucleotide sequence: TGTGCCAGCAGCCCCCAGAGGTACACTGAAGCTTTCTTT. It codes for CASSPQRYTEAFF.

This clone occurred a few times. The chain recombines TRBV2 with TRBJ1-6; D not certain. The CDR3 length is 14 residues. The V gene's germline CDR1 is SNHLY and CDR2 FYNNEI. Trimming pared 0 bases from V and 2 bases from J, leaving 2 bases between. DNA for the CDR3: TGTGCCAGCAGTGAAGCCACCTATAATTCACCCCTCCACTTT. This encodes CASSEATYNSPLHF.

The V call is TRBV7-2, the J call TRBJ2-1; perhaps TRBD2 as D (5 bases). CDR1 is SGHTA, CDR2 FQGNSA, per germline. Between the trimmed V and J ends, which lost 3 bases and 5 bases, there was a span of 8 bases. The CDR3 extends over 13 amino acids. DNA of the CDR3: TGTGCCAGCAGCTTGGGAGCCAACAATGAGCAGTTCTTC. Translation: CASSLGANNEQFF. Looking up the rest from reference TRBV7-2 and TRBJ2-1 gives the full variable domain: GAGVSQSPSNKVTEKGKDVELRCDPISGHTALYWYRQSLGQGLEFLIYFQGNSAPDKSGLPSDRFSAERTGGSVSTLTIQRTQQEDSAVYLCASSLGANNEQFFGPGTRLTVL.

The V call is TRBV5-1, the J call TRBJ2-4; TRBD2 aligns across 10 bases. The CDR3 totals 20 residues. Germline-derived CDR1 and CDR2 are SGHRS and YFSETQ. Germline trimming cut 0 bases from V and 3 bases from J; bases unmatched to any gene: 15. The CDR3 sequence is CASSLEASGSTGQGKNIQYF. CDR3 sequence (DNA): TGCGCCAGCAGCTTGGAGGCTAGCGGGAGTACCGGGCAAGGCAAAAACATTCAGTACTTC. The full variable domain, its missing parts supplied by reference TRBV5-1 and TRBJ2-4, is KAGVTQTPRYLIKTRGQQVTLSCSPISGHRSVSWYQQTPGQGLQFLFEYFSETQRNKGNFPGRFSGRQFSNSRSEMNVSTLELGDSALYLCASSLEASGSTGQGKNIQYFGAGTRLSVL.

This chain connects TRBV19 to TRBJ2-5; TRBD1 agrees at 10 bases. CDR3 length equals 14 residues. J gave up 4 bases and V 5 bases, and 4 bases lay outside the gene matches. CDR1 is LNHDA, CDR2 SQIVND, per germline (reference sequence). CDR3 nucleotide sequence: TGTGCCAGTAGTGCGACAGGGGGCAGAGAGACCCAGTACTTC. Its translation is CASSATGGRETQYF.

On this clone itself: Within the sample, other DNA sequences also encode this same CDR3. The genes are TRBV11-2 and TRBJ2-7; no clear D. The CDR3 length is 12 residues. Germline assignment: CDR1 SGHAT and CDR2 FQNNGV. The V end lost 0 bases, the J end lost 4 bases, and 4 bases lay between the germline ends. Here the CDR3 reads CASSLDRYEQYF. The CDR3 DNA reads as TGTGCCAGCAGCTTAGACCGGTACGAGCAGTACTTC.

V is TRBV27 and J is TRBJ2-2; TRBD2 matches at 11 bases. The J segment lost 6 bases and the V segment lost 1 base, leaving 4 bases of the junction unmatched. There are 16 residues in the CDR3. The germline CDR1 and CDR2 sequences are MNHEY and SMNVEV (reference sequence). CDR3: CASSLFSSGRSGELFF. CDR3 DNA: TGTGCCAGCAGTTTATTCTCTAGCGGGAGGTCCGGGGAGCTGTTTTTT.

The table lists this clone with a few counts. J is TRBJ2-5 and V is TRBV9; possibly TRBD1 for D (6 bases). This CDR3 contains 14 residues. Deletions cut 4 bases from V and 4 bases from J, with 14 bases between. CDR1 is SGDLS, CDR2 YYNGEE, per germline. CDR3 nucleotide sequence: TGTGCCAGCAGCTCCGGGACATCGGGAGAGACCCAGTACTTC. This translates into CASSSGTSGETQYF.

As to this clone: Different DNA sequences within this sample yield the same CDR3. This CDR3 reads CASSFGGGSTDTQYF. CDR3 nucleotide sequence: TGCGCCAGCAGCTTTGGGGGGGGCAGCACAGATACGCAGTATTTT. The chain combines TRBV5-1 with TRBJ2-3; D is perhaps TRBD2 (7 bases). The germline CDR1 and CDR2 sequences are SGHRS and YFSETQ. The length of the CDR3 is 15 residues. Trimming shortened V by 2 bases and J by 0 bases, and 10 bases separated the two germline ends.

This clone showed up just once. The chain couples TRBV5-4 to TRBJ2-4; TRBD2 aligns across 11 bases. The CDR3 contains 17 residues. Germline V gene sequence: CDR1 SGHNT, CDR2 YYREEE (reference sequence). V gave up 4 bases and J gave up 3 bases; unmatched junction bases: 9. The CDR3 spells CASSPTSGTGGKNIQYF. CDR3 coding DNA: TGTGCCAGCAGCCCGACTAGCGGGACGGGGGGCAAAAACATTCAGTACTTC.

The chain is built from TRBV6-1 and TRBJ2-7; possibly TRBD2 for D (5 bases). Trimming took off 3 bases at V and 5 bases at J, with 20 bases between the two ends. The CDR3 is 16 amino acids. The V gene's germline CDR1 is MNHNS and CDR2 SASEGT. Here the CDR3 DNA reads TGTGCCAGCAGTGACGGAGGCCTAGCCGGCAGGAACGAGCAGTACTTC. Protein sequence: CASSDGGLAGRNEQYF.

V is TRBV6-1 and J is TRBJ2-1; 8 bases are a match to TRBD1. V trimming: 6 bases; J trimming: 4 bases; junction bases outside the gene matches: 5. The CDR3 spans 14 residues. The V gene's germline CDR1 is MNHNS and CDR2 SASEGT. CDR3 protein: CASREGQDYNEQFF. The CDR3 DNA is TGTGCCAGCAGGGAGGGACAGGATTACAATGAGCAGTTCTTC.

The rearrangement uses TRBV14 and TRBJ2-1; 8 bases map to TRBD2. Germline V CDR1 and CDR2: SGHDN, FVKESK. The CDR3 consists of 13 residues. The junction had 2 bases not matched to a gene; V was cut back by 0 bases and J by 10 bases. CDR3 nucleotide sequence: TGTGCCAGCAGCCAAGAGCTAGCGGGCGAGCAGTTCTTC. Residues: CASSQELAGEQFF.

The V call is TRBV7-3, the J call TRBJ2-3; TRBD1 is a possible D gene (6 bases). Trimming shortened V by 5 bases and J by 2 bases, and 14 bases separated the two germline ends. Per germline, CDR1 SGHTA and CDR2 FQGTGA. The CDR3 is 15 residues long. The CDR3: CASSKQGSATDTQYF. The CDR3 DNA follows: TGTGCCAGCAGCAAACAGGGTTCTGCCACAGATACGCAGTATTTT.